This is a list of T cell receptor beta chains from one sample in a study of T cell responses to AZD1222 COVID-19 vaccine. Profiling relied on immunoSEQ multiplex PCR, and the TCRdb table lists in-frame clones only, not all of them. The sample has about 160,000 clones, roughly 90% seen once. Sequencing used peripheral blood, obtained 28 days after the second AZD1222 dose. The receptor source for this set is an adult who received the AZD1222 COVID-19 vaccine. CDR3s include the opening cysteine and the closing phenylalanine or tryptophan. Fields, in order: CDR3 length, D gene, J gene, V gene, CDR3 DNA, CDR3 protein. The D gene is left open where the match is weak.

CDR3 length: 16; D gene: TRBD1; J gene: TRBJ1-5; V gene: TRBV6-1; CDR3 DNA: TGTGCCAGCAGTGGAGGACAGGGGGGAAGGGATCAGCCCCAGCATTTT; CDR3 protein: CASSGGQGGRDQPQHF
CDR3 length: 14; D gene: TRBD1; J gene: TRBJ1-1; V gene: TRBV19; CDR3 DNA: TGTGCCAGTAGTTCGGGACAGATGAACACTGAAGCTTTCTTT; CDR3 protein: CASSSGQMNTEAFF
CDR3 length: 13; D gene: -; J gene: TRBJ1-1; V gene: TRBV24-1; CDR3 DNA: TGTGCCACCAGGGGATATGGAAAAACTGAAGCTTTCTTT; CDR3 protein: CATRGYGKTEAFF
CDR3 length: 16; D gene: -; J gene: TRBJ1-5; V gene: TRBV6-1; CDR3 DNA: TGTGCCAGCAGTGAAGCGCGGAGGGGAGGCAATCAGCCCCAGCATTTT; CDR3 protein: CASSEARRGGNQPQHF
CDR3 length: 13; D gene: -; J gene: TRBJ2-3; V gene: TRBV6-4; CDR3 DNA: TGTGCCAGCAGTGATCAGGGTAGGGATACGCAGTATTTT; CDR3 protein: CASSDQGRDTQYF
CDR3 length: 15; D gene: TRBD1; J gene: TRBJ1-1; V gene: TRBV19; CDR3 DNA: TGTGCCAGTAGTTCGCCGAGACAGGGTCCCACTGAAGCTTTCTTT; CDR3 protein: CASSSPRQGPTEAFF
CDR3 length: 14; D gene: TRBD2; J gene: TRBJ2-1; V gene: TRBV5-5; CDR3 DNA: TGTGCCAGCAGCTGGGCTAGCGGAAACAATGAGCAGTTCTTC; CDR3 protein: CASSWASGNNEQFF
CDR3 length: 12; D gene: TRBD2; J gene: TRBJ2-7; V gene: TRBV19; CDR3 DNA: TGTGCCAGCGGGACTAGCGGTTACGAGCAGTACTTC; CDR3 protein: CASGTSGYEQYF
CDR3 length: 14; D gene: -; J gene: TRBJ2-2; V gene: TRBV6-5; CDR3 DNA: TGTGCCAGCAGTAACGCAGGCGGCACCGGGGAGCTGTTTTTT; CDR3 protein: CASSNAGGTGELFF
CDR3 length: 13; D gene: -; J gene: TRBJ2-1; V gene: TRBV29-1; CDR3 DNA: TGCAGCGTAGCTAGCGCGCTCTGGGGTGAGCAGTTCTTC; CDR3 protein: CSVASALWGEQFF
CDR3 length: 15; D gene: TRBD1; J gene: TRBJ1-4; V gene: TRBV18; CDR3 DNA: TGTGCCAGCTCACCAAACCGGGACAGTAATGAAAAACTGTTTTTT; CDR3 protein: CASSPNRDSNEKLFF
CDR3 length: 15; D gene: TRBD2; J gene: TRBJ2-3; V gene: TRBV27; CDR3 DNA: TGTGCCAGCAGTCTGACTAGCGGGACCACAGATACGCAGTATTTT; CDR3 protein: CASSLTSGTTDTQYF
CDR3 length: 14; D gene: TRBD2; J gene: TRBJ2-7; V gene: TRBV9; CDR3 DNA: TGTGCCAGCAGCGCAAGCGGGAGAACCTACGAGCAGTACTTC; CDR3 protein: CASSASGRTYEQYF
CDR3 length: 16; D gene: TRBD2; J gene: TRBJ2-7; V gene: TRBV5-6; CDR3 DNA: TGTGCCAGCAGCGGACGGGCTAGCGGAGTCGCCTACGAGCAGTACTTC; CDR3 protein: CASSGRASGVAYEQYF
CDR3 length: 13; D gene: -; J gene: TRBJ2-7; V gene: TRBV20-1; CDR3 DNA: TGCAGTGCTAGTAAAGGATCACCCCACGAGCAGTACTTC; CDR3 protein: CSASKGSPHEQYF
CDR3 length: 13; D gene: -; J gene: TRBJ2-1; V gene: TRBV11-2; CDR3 DNA: TGTGCCAGCAGCTCCCTCTCCTACAATGAGCAGTTCTTC; CDR3 protein: CASSSLSYNEQFF
CDR3 length: 11; D gene: -; J gene: TRBJ2-1; V gene: TRBV5-1; CDR3 DNA: TGCGCCAGCAGCTTGGGCTATGAGCAGTTCTTC; CDR3 protein: CASSLGYEQFF
CDR3 length: 14; D gene: -; J gene: TRBJ1-1; V gene: TRBV6-5; CDR3 DNA: TGTGCCAGCAGCTCGGGGGTAATGAACACTGAAGCTTTCTTT; CDR3 protein: CASSSGVMNTEAFF
CDR3 length: 14; D gene: TRBD2; J gene: TRBJ2-3; V gene: TRBV30; CDR3 DNA: TGTGCCTTCAAACTAGCGGGAGGGGGTAGTACGCAGTATTTT; CDR3 protein: CAFKLAGGGSTQYF
CDR3 length: 16; D gene: TRBD1; J gene: TRBJ1-3; V gene: TRBV7-3; CDR3 DNA: TGTGCCAGCAGCTTATCCCCAGGGGGATACGGAAACACCATATATTTT; CDR3 protein: CASSLSPGGYGNTIYF
CDR3 length: 15; D gene: -; J gene: TRBJ1-3; V gene: TRBV9; CDR3 DNA: TGTGCCAGCAGCGTAGTACCAGGGGAAGGAAACACCATATATTTT; CDR3 protein: CASSVVPGEGNTIYF
CDR3 length: 15; D gene: TRBD1; J gene: TRBJ2-3; V gene: TRBV28; CDR3 DNA: TGTGCCAGCAGTTTGAGACAGGGTGGCACAGATACGCAGTATTTT; CDR3 protein: CASSLRQGGTDTQYF
CDR3 length: 17; D gene: -; J gene: TRBJ2-2; V gene: TRBV9; CDR3 DNA: TGTGCCAGCAGCGTAGTGCTGTGGACCGGGAACACCGGGGAGCTGTTTTTT; CDR3 protein: CASSVVLWTGNTGELFF
CDR3 length: 12; D gene: -; J gene: TRBJ2-1; V gene: TRBV11-3; CDR3 DNA: TGTGCCAGCAACCTAATTGGCAATGAGCAGTTCTTC; CDR3 protein: CASNLIGNEQFF
CDR3 length: 17; D gene: -; J gene: TRBJ2-6; V gene: TRBV21-1; CDR3 DNA: TGTGCCAGCAGCCCTCTTACAGGGACCTCTGGGGCCAACGTCCTGACTTTC; CDR3 protein: CASSPLTGTSGANVLTF
CDR3 length: 15; D gene: TRBD1; J gene: TRBJ1-5; V gene: TRBV27; CDR3 DNA: TGTGCCAGCAGTCAGGGGACAGGGGGCGTTCAGCCCCAGCATTTT; CDR3 protein: CASSQGTGGVQPQHF
CDR3 length: 15; D gene: TRBD2; J gene: TRBJ2-7; V gene: TRBV28; CDR3 DNA: TGTGCCAGCAGTCCCCGATTTAGCGGGAGCGGGGAGCAGTACTTC; CDR3 protein: CASSPRFSGSGEQYF
CDR3 length: 15; D gene: -; J gene: TRBJ2-6; V gene: TRBV10-3; CDR3 DNA: TGTGCCATCAGTGAGGGAGGGTCTGGGGCCAACGTCCTGACTTTC; CDR3 protein: CAISEGGSGANVLTF
CDR3 length: 17; D gene: -; J gene: TRBJ1-3; V gene: TRBV30; CDR3 DNA: TGTGCCTGGAGTGACGGCTTGGGCTCAAGCTCTGGAAACACCATATATTTT; CDR3 protein: CAWSDGLGSSSGNTIYF
CDR3 length: 13; D gene: -; J gene: TRBJ1-2; V gene: TRBV19; CDR3 DNA: TGTGCCAGTAGCCGCCAGGGGTTATATGGCTACACCTTC; CDR3 protein: CASSRQGLYGYTF
CDR3 length: 16; D gene: -; J gene: TRBJ1-1; V gene: TRBV5-1; CDR3 DNA: TGCGCCAGCACGGAACTACAGGGTTCCCTGAACACTGAAGCTTTCTTT; CDR3 protein: CASTELQGSLNTEAFF
CDR3 length: 13; D gene: -; J gene: TRBJ2-5; V gene: TRBV19; CDR3 DNA: TGTGCCAGTAGCGGTCTACATGGGGAGACCCAGTACTTC; CDR3 protein: CASSGLHGETQYF
CDR3 length: 12; D gene: -; J gene: TRBJ2-5; V gene: TRBV19; CDR3 DNA: TGTGCCAGTAGCCTCGACGGGGAGACCCAGTACTTC; CDR3 protein: CASSLDGETQYF
CDR3 length: 15; D gene: -; J gene: TRBJ1-2; V gene: TRBV7-2; CDR3 DNA: TGTGCCAGCAGCTTATATCGGAATGCGAACTATGGCTACACCTTC; CDR3 protein: CASSLYRNANYGYTF
CDR3 length: 14; D gene: TRBD2; J gene: TRBJ2-5; V gene: TRBV5-1; CDR3 DNA: TGCGCCAGCAGCTTCTTCAACGGGGGGGAGACCCAGTACTTC; CDR3 protein: CASSFFNGGETQYF
CDR3 length: 15; D gene: -; J gene: TRBJ2-2; V gene: TRBV19; CDR3 DNA: TGTGCCATCAAAACCACAACAGGTGACACCGGGGAGCTGTTTTTT; CDR3 protein: CAIKTTTGDTGELFF